This is a list of T cell receptor beta chains from one sample in a study of blood T cell repertoires in COVID-19. Repertoires were generated with immunoSEQ multiplex PCR, while TCRdb's copy carries only in-frame clones and drops some. This sample has 270,000 or so clones; 85% occur once, and the top ten carry about 14%. Source material: peripheral blood. The source is a human donor in a cohort sampled during active COVID-19. The CDR3 runs from the conserved cysteine through the conserved F or W. D genes are given only for firm matches. Not all rows give a size; the values are once, few, many and, for expanded clones, a class.

v_gene: TRBV3-1/TRBV3-2; j_gene: TRBJ1-1; abundance: NA; d_gene: NA; CDR3nt: TGTGCCAGCAGCCTCCCGGGGGAAGCTTTCTTT; CDR3aa: CASSLPGEAFF
v_gene: TRBV7-6; j_gene: TRBJ1-3; abundance: NA; d_gene: TRBD1; CDR3nt: TGTGCCAGCACCAAGGGGGCTGATGGAAACACCATATATTTT; CDR3aa: CASTKGADGNTIYF
v_gene: TRBV6-2/TRBV6-3; j_gene: TRBJ2-7; abundance: NA; d_gene: NA; CDR3nt: TGTGCCAGCAGTCGTTCGGTGTCCGAGCAGTACTTC; CDR3aa: CASSRSVSEQYF
v_gene: TRBV6-5; j_gene: TRBJ2-2; abundance: NA; d_gene: TRBD2; CDR3nt: TGTGCCAGCAGTCCGGGACTAGTAAACACCGGGGAGCTGTTTTTT; CDR3aa: CASSPGLVNTGELFF
v_gene: TRBV19; j_gene: TRBJ1-2; abundance: NA; d_gene: NA; CDR3nt: TGTGCCAGTAGTACGACGGCGGGCAATGGCTACACCTTC; CDR3aa: CASSTTAGNGYTF
v_gene: TRBV18; j_gene: TRBJ1-1; abundance: NA; d_gene: TRBD1; CDR3nt: TGTGCCAGCTCAGAGGACAGGAACGAAGCGGCTTTCTTT; CDR3aa: CASSEDRNEAAFF
v_gene: TRBV5-1; j_gene: TRBJ1-4; abundance: once; d_gene: NA; CDR3nt: TGCGCCAGCAGAATGGGGACAACTGCAACTAATGAAAAACTGTTTTTT; CDR3aa: CASRMGTTATNEKLFF
v_gene: TRBV27; j_gene: TRBJ2-7; abundance: few; d_gene: NA; CDR3nt: TGTGCCAGCAGATACAGGGCAGCCTACGAGCAGTACTTC; CDR3aa: CASRYRAAYEQYF
v_gene: TRBV5-4; j_gene: TRBJ2-3; abundance: NA; d_gene: NA; CDR3nt: TGTGCCAGCAGCTTGGATGGCAGCACAGATACGCAGTATTTT; CDR3aa: CASSLDGSTDTQYF
v_gene: TRBV7-9; j_gene: TRBJ2-1; abundance: NA; d_gene: TRBD2; CDR3nt: TGTGCCAGCAGCTTACTGGGGGCTAGCGGGAAGGGTGAGCAGTTCTTC; CDR3aa: CASSLLGASGKGEQFF
v_gene: TRBV5-4; j_gene: TRBJ2-1; abundance: NA; d_gene: TRBD2; CDR3nt: TGTGCCAGCAGCTTTAGACTAGCGGGATACTACAATGAGCAGTTCTTC; CDR3aa: CASSFRLAGYYNEQFF
v_gene: TRBV5-1; j_gene: TRBJ2-7; abundance: NA; d_gene: TRBD1; CDR3nt: TGCGCCAGCAGCCCTACCGGGACAGGGGGATACGAGCAGTACTTC; CDR3aa: CASSPTGTGGYEQYF
v_gene: TRBV5-1; j_gene: TRBJ2-3; abundance: NA; d_gene: TRBD2; CDR3nt: TGCGCCAGCAGCCCCGGACTAGCGGGAGCATCAGATACGCAGTATTTT; CDR3aa: CASSPGLAGASDTQYF
v_gene: TRBV5-1; j_gene: TRBJ2-1; abundance: NA; d_gene: TRBD1; CDR3nt: TGCGCCAGCAGCCCCGGACAGGGGATCATCAATGAGCAGTTCTTC; CDR3aa: CASSPGQGIINEQFF
v_gene: TRBV19; j_gene: TRBJ2-3; abundance: once; d_gene: NA; CDR3nt: TGTGCCAGTAGTAATAGCGTAACTAGCACAGATACGCAGTATTTT; CDR3aa: CASSNSVTSTDTQYF
v_gene: TRBV9; j_gene: TRBJ2-1; abundance: few; d_gene: NA; CDR3nt: TGTGCCAGCAGCCCGAACGTGGCTCATGAGCAGTTCTTC; CDR3aa: CASSPNVAHEQFF
v_gene: TRBV12-3/TRBV12-4; j_gene: TRBJ2-1; abundance: NA; d_gene: NA; CDR3nt: TGTGCCAGCAGTTTGGGGAGCAGGGGGCAGTTCTTC; CDR3aa: CASSLGSRGQFF
v_gene: TRBV7-2; j_gene: TRBJ2-1; abundance: NA; d_gene: NA; CDR3nt: TGTGCCAGCAGCTTAAGTTCGCGCATCTCCTACAATGAGCAGTTCTTC; CDR3aa: CASSLSSRISYNEQFF
v_gene: TRBV6-5; j_gene: TRBJ2-1; abundance: once; d_gene: TRBD1; CDR3nt: TGTGCCAGCTCGGGACAGGGGGCGAATGAGCAGTTCTTC; CDR3aa: CASSGQGANEQFF
v_gene: TRBV28; j_gene: TRBJ1-5; abundance: NA; d_gene: NA; CDR3nt: TGTGCCAGCAGTTCTACCACGAGGAATAGCAATCAGCCCCAGCATTTT; CDR3aa: CASSSTTRNSNQPQHF
v_gene: TRBV28; j_gene: TRBJ1-4; abundance: NA; d_gene: NA; CDR3nt: TGTGCCACCTTGTTCGGGGTCAGCGAAAAACTGTTTTTT; CDR3aa: CATLFGVSEKLFF
v_gene: TRBV5-1; j_gene: TRBJ1-2; abundance: NA; d_gene: NA; CDR3nt: TGCGCCAGCAATGCGGAAAACAAGCATGGCTACACCTTC; CDR3aa: CASNAENKHGYTF
v_gene: TRBV19; j_gene: TRBJ1-5; abundance: once; d_gene: NA; CDR3nt: TGTGCCAGTAGTATAGAAGGAGCGTCGGCCCAGCATTTT; CDR3aa: CASSIEGASAQHF
v_gene: TRBV6-2/TRBV6-3; j_gene: TRBJ1-2; abundance: NA; d_gene: NA; CDR3nt: TGTGCCAGCAGTTACTCGGACAGCTATGGCTACACCTTC; CDR3aa: CASSYSDSYGYTF
v_gene: TRBV5-8; j_gene: TRBJ2-1; abundance: NA; d_gene: NA; CDR3nt: TGTGCCAGCAGCTTCGTCCAAAAAGGGGTCAATGAGCAGTTCTTC; CDR3aa: CASSFVQKGVNEQFF
v_gene: TRBV3-1/TRBV3-2; j_gene: TRBJ2-2; abundance: NA; d_gene: TRBD1; CDR3nt: TGTGCCAGCAGAAAGACAGGGGACACCGGGGAGCTGTTTTTT; CDR3aa: CASRKTGDTGELFF
v_gene: TRBV24-1; j_gene: TRBJ2-2; abundance: NA; d_gene: TRBD1; CDR3nt: TGTGCCACCAGTGATGGACAGGACAGGGCGGTGCGATATAGGGAGCTGTTTTTT; CDR3aa: CATSDGQDRAVRYRELFF
v_gene: TRBV14; j_gene: TRBJ2-7; abundance: NA; d_gene: TRBD1; CDR3nt: TGTGCCAGCGGGGACAGGGTCTCCTACGAGCAGTACTTC; CDR3aa: CASGDRVSYEQYF
v_gene: TRBV5-6; j_gene: TRBJ2-5; abundance: once; d_gene: TRBD2; CDR3nt: TGTGCCAGCAGCTTTTCCGGGCGGGGTCGTAGCGGGTCTCCGAAGACCCAGTACTTC; CDR3aa: CASSFSGRGRSGSPKTQYF
v_gene: TRBV2; j_gene: TRBJ1-1; abundance: NA; d_gene: NA; CDR3nt: TGTGCCAGCAGTGAGCACGGCACTGAAGCTTTCTTT; CDR3aa: CASSEHGTEAFF
v_gene: TRBV7-9; j_gene: TRBJ2-5; abundance: NA; d_gene: NA; CDR3nt: TGTGCCAGCAGCTACATGAGGGAGCAAGAGACCCAGTACTTC; CDR3aa: CASSYMREQETQYF
v_gene: TRBV5-1; j_gene: TRBJ1-1; abundance: NA; d_gene: NA; CDR3nt: TGCGCCAGCAGCTTGGGGGTGGTGGGGACATCTATGAGGAACACTGAAGCTTTCTTT; CDR3aa: CASSLGVVGTSMRNTEAFF
v_gene: TRBV15; j_gene: TRBJ1-1; abundance: once; d_gene: NA; CDR3nt: TGTGCCACCAGCAGAGACGGAGGGGACCGAAACACTGAAGCTTTCTTT; CDR3aa: CATSRDGGDRNTEAFF
v_gene: TRBV6-6; j_gene: TRBJ2-6; abundance: NA; d_gene: TRBD1; CDR3nt: TGTGCCAGCAGCCGAAGCCACACAGGGGGCATCTCTGGGGCCAACGTCCTGACTTTC; CDR3aa: CASSRSHTGGISGANVLTF
v_gene: TRBV3-1/TRBV3-2; j_gene: TRBJ2-7; abundance: NA; d_gene: TRBD2; CDR3nt: TGTGCCAGCAGCCACCGCGGGAGCTACGAGCAGTACTTC; CDR3aa: CASSHRGSYEQYF
v_gene: TRBV9; j_gene: TRBJ2-1; abundance: NA; d_gene: NA; CDR3nt: TGTGCCAGCAGCGAAGGGGCATCCTACAATGAGCAGTTCTTC; CDR3aa: CASSEGASYNEQFF
v_gene: TRBV7-9; j_gene: TRBJ2-3; abundance: NA; d_gene: TRBD2; CDR3nt: TGTGCCAGCAGCAAGTGGCCAGCGGGGGACACAGATACGCAGTATTTT; CDR3aa: CASSKWPAGDTDTQYF
v_gene: TRBV5-1; j_gene: TRBJ2-1; abundance: NA; d_gene: NA; CDR3nt: TGCGCCAGCAGCCCGGGACTTTCCGAGCAGTTCTTC; CDR3aa: CASSPGLSEQFF
v_gene: TRBV6-2/TRBV6-3; j_gene: TRBJ1-6; abundance: NA; d_gene: NA; CDR3nt: TGTGCCAGCAGTGACCCAATGAGGTATTCACCCCTCCACTTT; CDR3aa: CASSDPMRYSPLHF
v_gene: TRBV19; j_gene: TRBJ1-1; abundance: once; d_gene: NA; CDR3nt: TGTGCCAGTAGTGGAGGACAGTTCCGCACTGAAGCTTTCTTT; CDR3aa: CASSGGQFRTEAFF
v_gene: TRBV18; j_gene: TRBJ2-4; abundance: NA; d_gene: NA; CDR3nt: TGTGCCAGCTCGGAGCCGGGAGCCAAAAACATTCAGTACTTC; CDR3aa: CASSEPGAKNIQYF
v_gene: TRBV5-4; j_gene: TRBJ1-6; abundance: NA; d_gene: TRBD1; CDR3nt: TGTGCCAGCAGAAGACAGGGGGGGAATTCACCCCTCCACTTT; CDR3aa: CASRRQGGNSPLHF
v_gene: TRBV3-1/TRBV3-2; j_gene: TRBJ2-3; abundance: NA; d_gene: NA; CDR3nt: TGTGCCAGCAGCCAGCTAGGGGCGGATACGCAGTATTTT; CDR3aa: CASSQLGADTQYF